This T cell receptor beta chain was captured in a study of cytomegalovirus exposure and HLA in healthy donors. Broader study findings: Accurate HLA-A and HLA-B prediction from TCR beta sequences was reported for most subjects.

The CDR3 is 15 amino acids. Between the trimmed V and J ends, which lost 0 bases and 6 bases, there was a span of 13 bases. Germline V gene data show CDR1 as SGHRS and CDR2 as YFSETQ. Primers for the PCR totalled 60 Vbeta and 13 Jbeta. Assay used: immunoSEQ multiplex PCR; TCRdb lists only in-frame clones, some missing. The sample holds 120,000 or so clones, over 60% seen once. To note about this clone: Its antigen remains unidentified.

The sample comprised PBMCs. This TCR was recovered from a man aged 25-45 years in good health and CMV-seronegative. This rearrangement joins TRBV5-1 to TRBJ2-1; tentatively, D is TRBD1 (6 bases). The CDR3: CASSLEYQGPNEQFF. CDR3 coding DNA: TGCGCCAGCAGCTTGGAGTATCAGGGGCCCAATGAGCAGTTCTTC.